This TCR beta chain came from a study of cytomegalovirus exposure and HLA in healthy donors. As regards this clone: Its antigen is unidentified.

Study-wide results and limits: Per a prior analysis, the majority of TCR beta V segments were productive roughly 90% or roughly 30% of the time. TCR beta chain V- and J-gene trimming was linked, in a later analysis, to a missense variant in DCLRE1C. According to the study, 160 or so TCR beta chains were cytomegalovirus-associated.

The primer mix had 60 Vbeta and 13 Jbeta primers. Using immunoSEQ multiplex PCR, the repertoire was profiled, and TCRdb retains in-frame clones only, with some absent. This sample has approximately 110,000 clones; roughly 71% occur once, and the top ten carry about a tenth. The CDR3 loop spans 15 amino acids. V was pared by 5 bases and J by 8 bases, with 6 bases of the junction left unmatched. CDR1 LNHDA and CDR2 SQIVND come from the germline V gene (reference sequence). V is TRBV19 and J is TRBJ2-1, with TRBD2 matching 13 bases. This TCR was sampled from a man aged 35 to 55 in good health and CMV-seropositive. Sequencing was done on a sample of PBMCs. The CDR3 protein is CASSLLAGGTHEQFF. CDR3 sequence (DNA): TGTGCCAGTAGTTTACTAGCGGGAGGGACCCATGAGCAGTTCTTC.